Shown below are 10 T cell receptor beta chains from a single sample sequenced in a study of blood T cell repertoires in COVID-19. Assay used: immunoSEQ multiplex PCR; TCRdb lists only in-frame clones, some missing. The data hold 150,000 or so clones, with 60% to 85% observed a single time. Material: peripheral blood. These receptors were collected from an elderly man with acute or convalescent COVID-19.

This sequence joins TRBV5-8 and TRBJ2-3; a weak D match, TRBD2 (6 bases). The germline CDR1 and CDR2 sequences are SGHTS and YDEGEE. CDR3 length: 16 residues. Trimming removed 2 bases from V and 2 bases from J, with 15 bases in between. CDR3 region: CASSFRTTSFTDTQYF. CDR3 bases: TGTGCCAGCAGCTTTCGGACTACGTCTTTCACAGATACGCAGTATTTT.

The chain is built from TRBV7-2 and TRBJ1-5; possibly TRBD1 for D (5 bases). With 5 bases removed from V and 5 bases from J, the gap between germline ends came to 16 bases. CDR1 is SGHTA, CDR2 FQGNSA, per germline. The CDR3 is made up of 15 amino acids. The CDR3 DNA reads TGTGCCAGCAGCGCGCAGGCAGGGTCCGATCAGCCCCAGCATTTT. This translates into CASSAQAGSDQPQHF.

This clone came up many times. The chain uses TRBV15 and TRBJ1-1; D is unresolved. The CDR3 totals 15 residues. Trimming shortened V by 0 bases and J by 1 base, and 9 bases separated the two germline ends. The V gene's germline CDR1 is LNHNV and CDR2 YYDKDF (reference sequence). CDR3 in DNA: TGTGCCACCAGCAGAGATTTGGCGGGGAACACTGAAGCTTTCTTT. Residues: CATSRDLAGNTEAFF.

This clone appeared many times. This chain joins TRBV19 and TRBJ2-2, with 10 bases lining up with TRBD1. Germline V lookup: CDR1 LNHDA, CDR2 SQIVND (reference sequence). The CDR3 totals 19 residues. Trimming took 1 base from V and 0 from J; bases not matched to a gene: 8. For the CDR3, the DNA is TGTGCCAGTAGTATAGGATACGGGACAGGGGTCGCGAACACCGGGGAGCTGTTTTTT. It yields the protein CASSIGYGTGVANTGELFF.

Many counts were recorded for this clone. This chain uses TRBV7-9 with TRBJ2-7; D perhaps matches TRBD1 (6 bases). Trimming took off 6 bases at V and 2 bases at J, with 11 bases between the two ends. CDR3 length: 13 amino acids. The V gene's germline CDR1 is SEHNR and CDR2 FQNEAQ (reference sequence). In DNA form, the CDR3 reads TGTGCCAGCAGGGACAGTTTAACCTACGAGCAGTACTTC. Amino acid sequence: CASRDSLTYEQYF.

This clone was seen a few times. The J gene is TRBJ2-5, the V gene TRBV11-3; perhaps TRBD2 as D (7 bases). This CDR3 has 15 amino acids. V lost 5 bases to trimming and J lost 1 base, with 14 bases between them. In germline, CDR1 is SGHNT, CDR2 YENEEA. The CDR3 DNA reads as TGTGCCAGCAGCGCTATGGGGGGGGCCCAAGAGACCCAGTACTTC. Amino acids: CASSAMGGAQETQYF.

The chain combines TRBV6-2 or TRBV6-3 with TRBJ2-5; D is possibly TRBD2 (6 bases). This CDR3 contains 18 residues. CDR1 and CDR2 from the germline V gene are MNHEY and SVGEGT. Trimming stripped 2 bases from V and 2 bases from J, with 21 bases between. CDR3 DNA: TGTGCCAGCAGTTACGCCCAACCGGAAGGCGGGGATCAAGAGACCCAGTACTTC. It is translated as CASSYAQPEGGDQETQYF.

This sequence joins TRBV6-5 and TRBJ2-2, with D possibly TRBD1 on 5 matching bases. The V end was cut by 2 bases, the J end by 0 bases, with 7 bases between. CDR3 length: 15 amino acids. In germline, CDR1 is MNHEY, CDR2 SVGAGI. In DNA, the CDR3 is TGTGCCAGCAGTTACCAACAGGCGAACACCGGGGAGCTGTTTTTT. Translating gives CASSYQQANTGELFF.

In its sample, this clone was seen a few times. This sample also contains other DNA sequences that code for the same CDR3. The chain links TRBV30 to TRBJ1-2; 7 nucleotides align to TRBD1. V shed 2 bases and J 5 bases; nucleotides not matched to a gene: 5. The CDR3 is 13 amino acids. Germline loops: CDR1 GTSNPN, CDR2 SVGIG (reference sequence). CDR3 region: CAWSRDRPYGYTF. In DNA, the CDR3 is TGTGCCTGGAGTCGGGACAGACCATATGGCTACACCTTC.

There are a few counts of this clone. This rearrangement joins TRBV3-1 (or the pseudogene TRBV3-2) to TRBJ2-2; a weak D match, TRBD2 (7 bases). The V end lost 2 bases, the J end lost 2 bases, and 12 bases lay between the germline ends. The CDR3 length is 16 residues. CDR1 and CDR2 from the germline V gene are LGHDT and YNNKEL (reference sequence). The DNA for the CDR3 is TGTGCCAGCAGCCAAAAAGGGGGGGTCAACACCGGGGAGCTGTTTTTT. It codes for CASSQKGGVNTGELFF.